Listed here are 9 T cell receptor beta chains from one sample, sequenced in a study of T cells in Graves' hyperthyroidism and ophthalmopathy. Amplified TCR beta CDR3 regions came from RNA transcripts. First-round RT-PCR with HTBI primers amplified the TCR CDR3 region. MiXCR, run by TCRdb on the multiplex PCR reads, gives a single entry per CDR3 protein. The sample has around 450,000 distinct CDR3 sequences, approximately 14% seen once. The sequencing input was blood. The receptors here all came from a woman aged 18 to 35 with Graves' hyperthyroidism.

In its sample, this clonotype was seen many times. CDR3 region: CASKTGGGETQYF. In DNA form, the CDR3 reads TGTGCCAGCAAAACAGGGGGCGGGGAGACCCAGTACTTC. V and J are TRBV7-9 and TRBJ2-5, with 9 nucleotides matching TRBD1. Losses at the gene ends were 7 bases for V and 5 bases for J; bases not matched to a gene: 5. Germline V lookup: CDR1 SEHNR, CDR2 FQNEAQ (reference sequence). This CDR3 comprises 13 residues.

This clonotype is a singleton in its sample. This chain joins TRBV7-9 and TRBJ2-7; 9 bases match TRBD1. Germline CDR1 and CDR2: SEHNR and FQNEAQ (reference sequence). Unmatched junction bases numbered 5, after V lost 5 bases and J lost 6 bases. This CDR3 comprises 13 residues. CDR3 in DNA: TGTGCCAGCAGCATATTGACAGGGGGCGAGCAGTACTTC. This sequence encodes CASSILTGGEQYF.

This clonotype was observed at least ten times. V usage is TRBV27 and J usage is TRBJ2-1; no clear D. Germline CDR1 reads MNHEY; CDR2 reads SMNVEV (reference sequence). The CDR3 length is 13 residues. Trimming took off 7 bases at V and 0 bases at J, with 7 bases between the two ends. The CDR3 bases are TGTGCCAGCATGGCTAGCTCCTACAATGAGCAGTTCTTC. Translated, it gives CASMASSYNEQFF.

The chain carries TRBV27 and TRBJ2-5; D call uncertain. V dropped 11 bases and J dropped 12 bases, with 25 bases sitting between them. Germline V CDR1 and CDR2: MNHEY, SMNVEV (reference sequence). This CDR3 region has 13 residues. The CDR3 loop is CASSPGRNVWEYF. The CDR3 bases are TGTGCCTCTTCCCCAGGACGGAACGTCTGGGAGTACTTC.

The chain has TRBV4-3 and TRBJ2-1; the D is unclear. Germline V gene lookup returns CDR1 LGHNA and CDR2 YSLEER. This CDR3 is 12 amino acids long. The V end lost 0 bases, the J end lost 9 bases, and 6 bases lay between the germline ends. This chain's CDR3 is CASSQDTREQFF. In DNA, the CDR3 is TGCGCCAGCAGCCAAGATACGCGTGAGCAGTTCTTC.

This clonotype occurred a few times. The V and J genes are TRBV5-6 and TRBJ2-2; D perhaps matches TRBD2 (6 bases). Germline CDR1 and CDR2: SGHDT and YYEEEE. V was clipped by 6 bases and J by 1 base, with 25 bases between them. This CDR3 is built from 19 residues. The CDR3 is CASKPTGWGVGRNTGELFF. The CDR3 DNA reads TGTGCCAGCAAGCCGACCGGTTGGGGTGTCGGGAGGAACACCGGGGAGCTGTTTTTT.

This clonotype occurred many times. The CDR3 sequence: CASSYRVEGLGTQYF. CDR3 in DNA: TGTGCCAGCAGTTACCGGGTGGAAGGGCTCGGGACCCAGTACTTC. The V and J genes are TRBV6-2 or TRBV6-3 and TRBJ2-5; D uncertain. The CDR3 extends over 15 amino acids. Trimming removed 2 bases at V and 7 bases at J, with 17 bases between. The germline V gene encodes CDR1 MNHEY and CDR2 SVGEGT.

This clonotype was observed at least ten times. Written as DNA, the CDR3 is TGTGCCAGCAGCTTATCCGGGTATAGGGAGACCCAGTACTTC. Protein sequence: CASSLSGYRETQYF. The chain recombines TRBV7-9 with TRBJ2-5; D ambiguous. Germline values: CDR1 SEHNR, CDR2 FQNEAQ (reference sequence). This CDR3 has 14 residues. The V end was cut by 2 bases, the J end by 5 bases, with 12 bases between.

This clonotype was seen only a few times. The junction departs from germline at one end; a sequencing error may be responsible. The CDR3 region is CASSLDPGAVF. CDR3 coding DNA: TGTGCCAGCAGCTTGGATCCCGGGGCCGTCTTC. The rearrangement links TRBV5-8 to TRBJ2-1, with D tentatively TRBD1 or TRBD2 (5 bases each). This CDR3 contains 11 residues. In germline, CDR1 is SGHTS, CDR2 YDEGEE.